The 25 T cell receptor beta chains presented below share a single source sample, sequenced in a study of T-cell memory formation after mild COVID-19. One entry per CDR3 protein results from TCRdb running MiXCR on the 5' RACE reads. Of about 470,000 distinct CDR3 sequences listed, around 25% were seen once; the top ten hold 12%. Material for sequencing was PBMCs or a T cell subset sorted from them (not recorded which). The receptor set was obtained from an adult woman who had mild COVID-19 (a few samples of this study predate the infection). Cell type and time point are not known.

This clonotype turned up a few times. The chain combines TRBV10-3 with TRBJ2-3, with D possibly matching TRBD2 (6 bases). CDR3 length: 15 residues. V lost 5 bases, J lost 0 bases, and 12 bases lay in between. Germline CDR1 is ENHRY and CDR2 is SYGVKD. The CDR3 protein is CAISPEGVSTDTQYF. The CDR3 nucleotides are TGTGCCATCAGTCCGGAGGGTGTTAGCACAGATACGCAGTATTTT.

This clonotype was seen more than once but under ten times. CDR3 protein: CASSNAGTGSNVAFF. CDR3 nucleotide sequence: TGTGCCAGCAGTAACGCCGGGACAGGGTCAAATGTAGCTTTCTTT. The chain links TRBV6-5 to TRBJ1-1, with TRBD1 matching 9 bases. Germline V gene sequence: CDR1 MNHEY, CDR2 SVGAGI. This CDR3 spans 15 amino acids. V lost 5 bases and J lost 10; bases outside the gene matches: 14.

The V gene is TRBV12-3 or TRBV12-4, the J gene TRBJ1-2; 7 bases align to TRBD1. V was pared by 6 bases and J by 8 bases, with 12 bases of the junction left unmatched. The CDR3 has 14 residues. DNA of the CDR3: TGTGCCAGCAGGTCCAACGAGAGGGGGCTAGGCTACACCTTC. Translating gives CASRSNERGLGYTF.

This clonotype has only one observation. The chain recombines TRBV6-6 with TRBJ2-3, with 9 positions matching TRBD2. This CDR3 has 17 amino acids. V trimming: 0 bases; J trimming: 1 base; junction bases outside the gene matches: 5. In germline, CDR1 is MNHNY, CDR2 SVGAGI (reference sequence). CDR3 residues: CASSYSPGLAGTDTQYF. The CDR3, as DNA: TGTGCCAGCAGTTACTCTCCGGGACTAGCAGGCACAGATACGCAGTATTTT.

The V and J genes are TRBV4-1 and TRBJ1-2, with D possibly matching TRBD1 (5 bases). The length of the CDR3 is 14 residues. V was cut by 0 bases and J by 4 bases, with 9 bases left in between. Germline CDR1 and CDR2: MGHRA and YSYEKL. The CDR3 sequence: CASSQEGTTYGYTF. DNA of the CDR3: TGCGCCAGCAGCCAAGAGGGGACTACCTATGGCTACACCTTC.

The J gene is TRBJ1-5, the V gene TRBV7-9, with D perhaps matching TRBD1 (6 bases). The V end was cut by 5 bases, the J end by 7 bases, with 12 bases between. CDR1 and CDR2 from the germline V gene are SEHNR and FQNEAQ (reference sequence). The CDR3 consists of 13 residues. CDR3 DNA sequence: TGTGCCAGCAGCACAACACAGGGCCAGCCCCAGCATTTT. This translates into CASSTTQGQPQHF.

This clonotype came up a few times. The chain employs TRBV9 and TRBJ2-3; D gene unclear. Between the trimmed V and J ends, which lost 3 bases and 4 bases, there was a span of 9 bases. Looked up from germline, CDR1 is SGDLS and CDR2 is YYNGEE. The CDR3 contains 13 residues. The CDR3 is CASSAGLSDTQYF. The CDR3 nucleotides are TGTGCCAGCAGCGCCGGATTGTCAGATACGCAGTATTTT.

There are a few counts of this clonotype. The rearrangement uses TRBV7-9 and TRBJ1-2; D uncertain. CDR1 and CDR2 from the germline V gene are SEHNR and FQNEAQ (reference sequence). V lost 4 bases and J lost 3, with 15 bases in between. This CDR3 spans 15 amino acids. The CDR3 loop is CASSSLPASDYGYTF. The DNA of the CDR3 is TGTGCCAGCAGCTCCTTGCCGGCGTCTGACTATGGCTACACCTTC.

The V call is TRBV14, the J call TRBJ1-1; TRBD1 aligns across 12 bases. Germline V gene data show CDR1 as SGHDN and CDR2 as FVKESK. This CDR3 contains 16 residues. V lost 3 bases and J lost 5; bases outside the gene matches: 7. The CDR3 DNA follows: TGTGCCAGCAGCCACCGGGACAGGGGGCGACGTACTGAAGCTTTCTTT. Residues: CASSHRDRGRRTEAFF. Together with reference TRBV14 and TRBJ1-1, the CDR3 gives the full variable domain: EAGVTQFPSHSVIEKGQTVTLRCDPISGHDNLYWYRRVMGKEIKFLLHFVKESKQDESGMPNNRFLAERTGGTYSTLKVQPAELEDSGVYFCASSHRDRGRRTEAFFGQGTRLTVV.

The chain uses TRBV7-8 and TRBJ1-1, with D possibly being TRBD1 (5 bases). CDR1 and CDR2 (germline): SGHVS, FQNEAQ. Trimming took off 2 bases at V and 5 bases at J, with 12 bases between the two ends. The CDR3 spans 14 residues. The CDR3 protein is CASSLRGEGTEAFF. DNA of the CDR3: TGTGCCAGCAGCTTACGGGGGGAAGGAACTGAAGCTTTCTTT. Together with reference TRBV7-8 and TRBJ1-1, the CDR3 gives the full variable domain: GAGVSQSPRYKVAKRGQDVALRCDPISGHVSLFWYQQALGQGPEFLTYFQNEAQLDKSGLPSDRFFAERPEGSVSTLKIQRTQQEDSAVYLCASSLRGEGTEAFFGQGTRLTVV.

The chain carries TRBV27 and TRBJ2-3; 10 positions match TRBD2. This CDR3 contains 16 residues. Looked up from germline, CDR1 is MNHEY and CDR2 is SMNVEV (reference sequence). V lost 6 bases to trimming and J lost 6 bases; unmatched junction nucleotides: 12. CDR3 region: CASSFTSGVPLDTQYF. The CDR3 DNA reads TGTGCCAGCAGCTTCACTAGCGGGGTTCCGCTGGATACGCAGTATTTT.

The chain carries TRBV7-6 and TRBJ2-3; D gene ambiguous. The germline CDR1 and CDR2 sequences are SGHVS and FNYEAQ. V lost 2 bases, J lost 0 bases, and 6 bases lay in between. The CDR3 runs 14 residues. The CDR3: CASSLIESTDTQYF. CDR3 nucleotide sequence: TGTGCCAGCAGCTTAATAGAGAGCACAGATACGCAGTATTTT.

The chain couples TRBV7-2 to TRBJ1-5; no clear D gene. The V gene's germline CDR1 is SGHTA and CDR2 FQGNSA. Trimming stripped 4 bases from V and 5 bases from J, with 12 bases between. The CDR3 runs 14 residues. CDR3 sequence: CASSSSPGYQPQHF. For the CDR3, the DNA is TGTGCCAGCAGCTCCAGCCCTGGGTATCAGCCCCAGCATTTT.

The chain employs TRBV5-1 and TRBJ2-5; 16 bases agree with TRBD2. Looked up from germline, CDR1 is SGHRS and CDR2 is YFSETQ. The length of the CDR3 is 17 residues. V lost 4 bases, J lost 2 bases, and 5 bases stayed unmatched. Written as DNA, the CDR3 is TGCGCCAGCAGCGAAGGGACTAGCGGGGGGGCTCAAGAGACCCAGTACTTC. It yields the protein CASSEGTSGGAQETQYF. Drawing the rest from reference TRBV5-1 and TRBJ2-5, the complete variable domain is KAGVTQTPRYLIKTRGQQVTLSCSPISGHRSVSWYQQTPGQGLQFLFEYFSETQRNKGNFPGRFSGRQFSNSRSEMNVSTLELGDSALYLCASSEGTSGGAQETQYFGPGTRLLVL.

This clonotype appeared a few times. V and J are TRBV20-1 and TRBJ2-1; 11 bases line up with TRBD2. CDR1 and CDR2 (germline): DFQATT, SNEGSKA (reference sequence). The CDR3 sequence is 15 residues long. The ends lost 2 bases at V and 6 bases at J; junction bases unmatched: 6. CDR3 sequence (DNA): TGCAGTGCTAGAACGGGACTAGCGGAGCTCAATGAGCAGTTCTTC. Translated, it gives CSARTGLAELNEQFF.

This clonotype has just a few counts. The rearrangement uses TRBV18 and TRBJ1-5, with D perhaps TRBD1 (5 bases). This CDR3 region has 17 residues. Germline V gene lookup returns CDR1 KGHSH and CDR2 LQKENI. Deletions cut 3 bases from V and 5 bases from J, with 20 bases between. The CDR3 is CASSPPEGTLLDQPQHF. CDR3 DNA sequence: TGTGCCAGCTCACCCCCCGAGGGGACGCTTTTAGATCAGCCCCAGCATTTT.

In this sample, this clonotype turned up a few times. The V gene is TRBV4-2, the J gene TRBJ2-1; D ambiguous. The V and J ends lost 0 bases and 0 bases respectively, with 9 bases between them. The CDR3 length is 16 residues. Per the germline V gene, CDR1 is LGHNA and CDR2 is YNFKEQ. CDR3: CASSQDRGYSYNEQFF. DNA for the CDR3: TGTGCCAGCAGCCAAGATCGAGGTTACTCCTACAATGAGCAGTTCTTC.

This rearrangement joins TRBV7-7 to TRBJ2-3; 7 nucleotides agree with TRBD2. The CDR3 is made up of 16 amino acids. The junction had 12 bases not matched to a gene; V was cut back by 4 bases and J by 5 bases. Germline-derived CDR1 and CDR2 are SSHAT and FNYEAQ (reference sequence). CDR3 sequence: CASSSGLERGGDTQYF. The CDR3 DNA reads TGTGCCAGCAGCTCGGGGCTGGAGCGGGGCGGAGATACGCAGTATTTT. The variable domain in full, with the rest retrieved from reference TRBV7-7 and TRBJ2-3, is GAGVSQSPRYKVTKRGQDVTLRCDPISSHATLYWYQQALGQGPEFLTYFNYEAQPDKSGLPSDRFSAERPEGSISTLTIQRTEQRDSAMYRCASSSGLERGGDTQYFGPGTRLTVL.

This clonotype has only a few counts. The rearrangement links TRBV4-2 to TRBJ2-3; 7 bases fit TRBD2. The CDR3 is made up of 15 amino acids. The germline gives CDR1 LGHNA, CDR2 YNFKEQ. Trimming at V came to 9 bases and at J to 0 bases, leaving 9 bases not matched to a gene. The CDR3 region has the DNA TGTGCCAGTTCCCAACATAGCGGGAGCACAGATACGCAGTATTTT. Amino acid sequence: CASSQHSGSTDTQYF.

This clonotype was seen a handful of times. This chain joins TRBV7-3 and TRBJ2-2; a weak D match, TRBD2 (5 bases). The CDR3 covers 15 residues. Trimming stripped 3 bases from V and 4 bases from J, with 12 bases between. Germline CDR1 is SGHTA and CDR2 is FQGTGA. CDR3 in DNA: TGTGCCAGCAGCTTGGGTGGGCGGGCCACCGGGGAGCTGTTTTTT. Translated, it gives CASSLGGRATGELFF.

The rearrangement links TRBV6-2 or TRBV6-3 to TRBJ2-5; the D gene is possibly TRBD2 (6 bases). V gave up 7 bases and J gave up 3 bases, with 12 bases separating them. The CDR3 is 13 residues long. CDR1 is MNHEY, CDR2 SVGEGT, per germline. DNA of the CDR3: TGTGCCAGCACCACGGGAGAAAAAGAGACCCAGTACTTC. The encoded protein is CASTTGEKETQYF.

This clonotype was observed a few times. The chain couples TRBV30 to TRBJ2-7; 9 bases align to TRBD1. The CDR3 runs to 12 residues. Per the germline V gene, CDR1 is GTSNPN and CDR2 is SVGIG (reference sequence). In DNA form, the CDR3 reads TGTGCTGTCCTGGACAGGGGATACGAGCAGTACTTC. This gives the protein CAVLDRGYEQYF.

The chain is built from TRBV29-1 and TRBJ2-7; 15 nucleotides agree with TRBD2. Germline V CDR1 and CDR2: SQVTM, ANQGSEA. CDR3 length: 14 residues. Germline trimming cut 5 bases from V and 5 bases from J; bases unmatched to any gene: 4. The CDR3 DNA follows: TGCAGCGTTATGGGACTAGCGGGGGGTGACGAGCAGTACTTC. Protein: CSVMGLAGGDEQYF.

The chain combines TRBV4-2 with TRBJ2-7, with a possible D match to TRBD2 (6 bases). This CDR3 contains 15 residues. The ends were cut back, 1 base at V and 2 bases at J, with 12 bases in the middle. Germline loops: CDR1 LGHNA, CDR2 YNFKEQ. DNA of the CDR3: TGTGCCAGCAGCCAAGGGGTCGCTAGCGCCTACGAGCAGTACTTC. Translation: CASSQGVASAYEQYF.

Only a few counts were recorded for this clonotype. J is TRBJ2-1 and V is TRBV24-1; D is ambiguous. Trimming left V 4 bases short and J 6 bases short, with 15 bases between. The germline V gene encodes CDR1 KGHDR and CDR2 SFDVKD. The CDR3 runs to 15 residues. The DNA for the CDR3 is TGTGCCACCAGTGACCACACCCTCGGCGGCAATGAGCAGTTCTTC. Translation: CATSDHTLGGNEQFF.